One and the same sample provided the 14 T cell receptor beta chains below, sequenced in a study of cytomegalovirus exposure and HLA in healthy donors. Use of 60 Vbeta and 13 Jbeta primers characterized the PCR. TCRdb's table, derived via immunoSEQ multiplex PCR, lists solely in-frame clones and lacks some. The sample has about 160,000 clones; less than 90% are singletons. Material: PBMCs. These receptors were collected from a man between 18 and 35 years old in good health and CMV-seronegative.

The chain combines TRBV7-9 with TRBJ1-1; possibly TRBD1 for D (6 bases). The ends were cut back, 4 bases at V and 4 bases at J, with 16 bases in the middle. The CDR3 contains 15 residues. From germline, CDR1 is SEHNR and CDR2 FQNEAQ (reference sequence). The CDR3 reads CASSSQGGAGTEAFF. CDR3 nucleotides: TGTGCCAGCAGCTCACAGGGAGGGGCGGGCACTGAAGCTTTCTTT.

The V and J genes are TRBV19 and TRBJ2-5; a possible D gene is TRBD2 (5 bases). The assigned J gene may be wrong: the sequence end matches TRBJ2-7 better. The CDR3 has 13 amino acids. In germline, CDR1 is LNHDA, CDR2 SQIVND (reference sequence). The CDR3 here is CASSAGGTYEQYF. CDR3 nucleotides: TGTGCCAGTAGTGCCGGAGGCACCTACGAGCAGTACTTC.

The chain employs TRBV6-5 and TRBJ1-1; 8 bases align to TRBD1. Per the germline V gene, CDR1 is MNHEY and CDR2 is SVGAGI. V shed 2 bases and J 5 bases; nucleotides not matched to a gene: 4. The CDR3 has 14 amino acids. CDR3 nucleotide sequence: TGTGCCAGCAGTTACAACAGGGGGGAGACTGAAGCTTTCTTT. Protein product: CASSYNRGETEAFF.

This clone was seen a few times. Here the CDR3 reads CASSVETGVANIQYF. Written as DNA, the CDR3 is TGTGCCAGCAGCGTAGAGACAGGGGTTGCCAACATTCAGTACTTC. This rearrangement joins TRBV9 to TRBJ2-4; 8 positions agree with TRBD1. Germline V gives CDR1 SGDLS, CDR2 YYNGEE. J was trimmed by 7 bases and V by 0 bases; bases with no gene match: 6. This CDR3 spans 15 amino acids. The full variable domain, its missing parts supplied by reference TRBV9 and TRBJ2-4, is DSGVTQTPKHLITATGQRVTLRCSPRSGDLSVYWYQQSLDQGLQFLIQYYNGEERAKGNILERFSAQQFPDLHSELNLSSLELGDSALYFCASSVETGVANIQYFGAGTRLSVL.

The genes are TRBV19 and TRBJ2-2, with 13 nucleotides matching TRBD2. V shed 3 bases, J shed 5 bases, and the junction held 15 bases outside the gene matches. The CDR3 runs 20 residues. Germline V gene sequence: CDR1 LNHDA, CDR2 SQIVND (reference sequence). CDR3 in amino acids: CASSMVAGTSGRAGTGELFF. The CDR3 DNA follows: TGTGCCAGTAGTATGGTCGCGGGAACTAGCGGGAGGGCCGGGACCGGGGAGCTGTTTTTT.

V is TRBV7-9 and J is TRBJ2-7; D perhaps matches TRBD2 (6 bases). The CDR3 consists of 14 residues. Germline CDR1 and CDR2: SEHNR and FQNEAQ (reference sequence). V shed 3 bases and J shed 4 bases, with 13 bases lying between them. DNA of the CDR3: TGTGCCAGCAGCTTTTTCGGGAGAGATTACGAGCAGTACTTC. The encoded protein is CASSFFGRDYEQYF.

The J gene is TRBJ2-7, the V gene TRBV2; TRBD1 matches at 9 bases. CDR3 size: 16 residues. V trimming: 7 bases; J trimming: 0 bases; junction bases outside the gene matches: 10. Germline V gene sequence: CDR1 SNHLY, CDR2 FYNNEI. The CDR3 reads CASTYRQGGGSYEQYF. CDR3 in DNA: TGTGCCAGCACCTATCGACAGGGGGGCGGCTCCTACGAGCAGTACTTC.

The chain recombines TRBV2 with TRBJ2-2; 7 bases are shared with TRBD2. The CDR3 extends over 14 amino acids. Germline lookup yields CDR1 SNHLY and CDR2 FYNNEI. With 6 bases clipped from V and 7 bases from J, the junction kept 8 bases outside the gene matches. The DNA of the CDR3 is TGTGCCAGCAGAGGGGACTACCAGGGCGGGGAGCTGTTTTTT. This encodes CASRGDYQGGELFF.

The rearrangement joins TRBV6-4 to TRBJ2-2; D gene unclear. The CDR3 runs 15 residues. Germline CDR1 is MRHNA and CDR2 is SNTAGT. V dropped 7 bases and J dropped 5 bases, with 17 bases sitting between them. The CDR3 loop reads CASMQQGGATGELFF. The CDR3 region has the DNA TGTGCCAGCATGCAACAAGGCGGCGCTACCGGGGAGCTGTTTTTT.

CDR3 DNA: TGTGCCAGCAGCTTACCCCCGGGGGGTGAGCAGTTCTTC. Translation gives CASSLPPGGEQFF. The chain couples TRBV7-2 to TRBJ2-1, with TRBD2 identical over 7 bases. CDR3 length: 13 residues. Germline assignment: CDR1 SGHTA and CDR2 FQGNSA. V lost 2 bases, J lost 9 bases, and 4 bases stayed unmatched.

CDR3 DNA: TGTGCCAGCAGTTACTCCTGGGGCGAGATGAACACTGAAGCTTTCTTT. This translates into CASSYSWGEMNTEAFF. This chain uses TRBV6-6 with TRBJ1-1, with D possibly being TRBD1 (5 bases). CDR1 is MNHNY and CDR2 is SVGAGI in the germline V gene (reference sequence). The V end was cut by 0 bases, the J end by 0 bases, with 11 bases between. The CDR3 length is 16 residues.

The chain has TRBV6-6 and TRBJ2-2, with D possibly TRBD1 on 5 matching bases. This CDR3 region has 14 residues. Trimming took 6 bases from V and 4 from J, leaving 12 bases between them. Germline CDR1 reads MNHNY; CDR2 reads SVGAGI (reference sequence). The CDR3 protein is CASSPGWSTGELFF. CDR3 DNA sequence: TGTGCCAGCAGCCCAGGGTGGAGCACCGGGGAGCTGTTTTTT.

This rearrangement joins TRBV7-9 to TRBJ2-7; D call uncertain. CDR1 and CDR2 (germline): SEHNR, FQNEAQ (reference sequence). This CDR3 has 13 residues. The V end lost 5 bases, the J end lost 3 bases, and 11 bases lay between the germline ends. In DNA form, the CDR3 reads TGTGCCAGCAGCGAGAGGCAGAGCTACGAGCAGTACTTC. Its protein product is CASSERQSYEQYF.

In DNA, the CDR3 is TGCGCCAGCAGCCAACCACCTCCCAAATCTAGCGGGAGTATCCTTGGCACAGATACGCAGTATTTT. Amino acids: CASSQPPPKSSGSILGTDTQYF. V gene TRBV4-1 combines with J gene TRBJ2-3; 10 nucleotides line up with TRBD2. With 2 bases clipped from V and 1 base from J, the junction kept 21 bases outside the gene matches. The CDR3 covers 22 residues. CDR1 is MGHRA and CDR2 is YSYEKL in the germline V gene.